The rows below give T cell receptor beta chains drawn from one sample of a study of blood T cell repertoires in COVID-19. Method: immunoSEQ multiplex PCR; TCRdb's copy keeps in-frame clones and lacks some. The profile shows around 450,000 clones, roughly 87% of them singletons. Sequencing input: PBMCs or T cells enriched from blood (not recorded which). The receptors were sampled from a woman aged 18-29 years with acute COVID-19. The CDR3 runs from the conserved cysteine through the conserved F or W. The order of the fields is V gene, clone size, D gene, J gene, CDR3 protein, CDR3 DNA. D genes are given only for firm matches. Size is stated for part of the rows, as once, few or many counts, or as a class when the clone is expanded.

v_call: TRBV7-8; clone_size: many; d_call: NA; j_call: TRBJ2-5; cdr3_aa: CASSLLGGIPKETQYF; cdr3_nt: TGTGCCAGCAGCTTATTGGGCGGGATACCTAAAGAGACCCAGTACTTC
v_call: TRBV28; clone_size: NA; d_call: NA; j_call: TRBJ1-2; cdr3_aa: CASTPPQGGAGYTF; cdr3_nt: TGTGCCAGCACCCCTCCCCAAGGTGGGGCTGGCTACACCTTC
v_call: TRBV5-5; clone_size: NA; d_call: TRBD1; j_call: TRBJ1-5; cdr3_aa: CASSPGTGVNQPQHF; cdr3_nt: TGTGCCAGCAGCCCGGGGACAGGCGTTAATCAGCCCCAGCATTTT
v_call: TRBV5-1; clone_size: NA; d_call: NA; j_call: TRBJ2-3; cdr3_aa: CASSTEGRRTDTQYF; cdr3_nt: TGCGCCAGCAGCACGGAGGGGAGGCGCACAGATACGCAGTATTTT
v_call: TRBV30; clone_size: NA; d_call: TRBD1; j_call: TRBJ1-3; cdr3_aa: CAWSAGDRGHRGNTIYF; cdr3_nt: TGTGCCTGGAGTGCCGGGGACAGGGGGCATAGAGGAAACACCATATATTTT
v_call: TRBV24-1; clone_size: NA; d_call: TRBD1; j_call: TRBJ1-2; cdr3_aa: CATSDRPGQGAVGYTF; cdr3_nt: TGTGCCACCAGTGATAGACCGGGACAGGGGGCCGTAGGCTACACCTTC
v_call: TRBV6-5; clone_size: NA; d_call: TRBD1; j_call: TRBJ2-1; cdr3_aa: CASSLPGTGENEQFF; cdr3_nt: TGTGCCAGCAGCCTTCCCGGGACAGGGGAGAATGAGCAGTTCTTC
v_call: TRBV5-4; clone_size: NA; d_call: NA; j_call: TRBJ2-1; cdr3_aa: CASSQGLDNEQFF; cdr3_nt: TGTGCCAGCAGCCAGGGACTTGACAATGAGCAGTTCTTC
v_call: TRBV10-2; clone_size: once; d_call: TRBD2; j_call: TRBJ2-1; cdr3_aa: CASTGLATYNEQFF; cdr3_nt: TGCGCCAGCACCGGACTAGCGACCTACAATGAGCAGTTCTTC
v_call: TRBV28; clone_size: NA; d_call: NA; j_call: TRBJ1-5; cdr3_aa: CASTKGVYSNQPQHF; cdr3_nt: TGTGCCAGCACCAAGGGGGTATATAGCAATCAGCCCCAGCATTTT
v_call: TRBV7-9; clone_size: NA; d_call: NA; j_call: TRBJ2-7; cdr3_aa: CASSHGGVSSYEQYF; cdr3_nt: TGTGCCAGCAGCCATGGCGGGGTCAGCTCCTACGAGCAGTACTTC
v_call: TRBV11-2; clone_size: NA; d_call: NA; j_call: TRBJ2-4; cdr3_aa: CASSFTGTNIQYF; cdr3_nt: TGTGCCAGCAGCTTCACAGGGACGAACATTCAGTACTTC
v_call: TRBV29-1; clone_size: NA; d_call: NA; j_call: TRBJ2-4; cdr3_aa: CSVEEPRAKNIQYF; cdr3_nt: TGCAGCGTTGAAGAACCCAGAGCCAAAAACATTCAGTACTTC
v_call: TRBV5-1; clone_size: few; d_call: NA; j_call: TRBJ2-5; cdr3_aa: CASNYGSGETQYF; cdr3_nt: TGCGCCAGCAACTACGGATCAGGGGAGACCCAGTACTTC
v_call: TRBV3-1/TRBV3-2; clone_size: few; d_call: NA; j_call: TRBJ2-7; cdr3_aa: CASSQSGGPGAAYEQYF; cdr3_nt: TGTGCCAGCAGCCAATCTGGTGGTCCAGGGGCGGCCTACGAGCAGTACTTC
v_call: TRBV10-2; clone_size: NA; d_call: TRBD1; j_call: TRBJ1-2; cdr3_aa: CATETGGSYGYTF; cdr3_nt: TGCGCCACCGAGACAGGGGGAAGCTATGGCTACACCTTC
v_call: TRBV19; clone_size: once; d_call: NA; j_call: TRBJ1-1; cdr3_aa: CASKEGLTEAFF; cdr3_nt: TGTGCCAGTAAGGAGGGGCTGACTGAAGCTTTCTTT
v_call: TRBV7-2; clone_size: NA; d_call: TRBD1; j_call: TRBJ1-2; cdr3_aa: CASSRQGAGGYTF; cdr3_nt: TGTGCCAGCAGCAGACAGGGGGCTGGGGGCTACACCTTC
v_call: TRBV10-2; clone_size: NA; d_call: NA; j_call: TRBJ1-4; cdr3_aa: CASSEGGLQEKLFF; cdr3_nt: TGCGCCAGCAGTGAAGGGGGTTTGCAGGAAAAACTGTTTTTT
v_call: TRBV7-9; clone_size: NA; d_call: NA; j_call: TRBJ1-5; cdr3_aa: CASSLEPGNQPQHF; cdr3_nt: TGTGCCAGCAGCTTAGAACCCGGGAATCAGCCCCAGCATTTT
v_call: TRBV28; clone_size: NA; d_call: NA; j_call: TRBJ1-5; cdr3_aa: CASSPPLRGQPQHF; cdr3_nt: TGTGCCAGCAGTCCGCCCCTGAGAGGTCAGCCCCAGCATTTT
v_call: TRBV5-1; clone_size: NA; d_call: TRBD2; j_call: TRBJ2-4; cdr3_aa: CASSYVGGSKNIQYF; cdr3_nt: TGCGCCAGCAGCTATGTGGGGGGGTCCAAAAACATTCAGTACTTC
v_call: TRBV7-9; clone_size: NA; d_call: NA; j_call: TRBJ2-7; cdr3_aa: CASSESGSPFYEQYF; cdr3_nt: TGTGCCAGCAGCGAAAGCGGATCCCCTTTCTACGAGCAGTACTTC
v_call: TRBV6-5; clone_size: NA; d_call: NA; j_call: TRBJ2-7; cdr3_aa: CASNRGGSYEQYF; cdr3_nt: TGTGCCAGTAACAGGGGAGGTTCCTACGAGCAGTACTTC
v_call: TRBV9; clone_size: NA; d_call: TRBD2; j_call: TRBJ2-7; cdr3_aa: CASSATPRLAGDNEQYF; cdr3_nt: TGTGCCAGCAGCGCTACCCCGCGACTAGCGGGAGATAACGAGCAGTACTTC
v_call: TRBV12-3/TRBV12-4; clone_size: NA; d_call: NA; j_call: TRBJ2-7; cdr3_aa: CASRPSGTYEQYF; cdr3_nt: TGTGCCAGCAGACCTTCCGGGACCTACGAGCAGTACTTC
v_call: TRBV18; clone_size: NA; d_call: TRBD1; j_call: TRBJ2-6; cdr3_aa: CASSVASGTADSGANVLTF; cdr3_nt: TGTGCCAGCTCAGTAGCGTCCGGGACAGCCGACTCTGGGGCCAACGTCCTGACTTTC
v_call: TRBV5-1; clone_size: NA; d_call: TRBD2; j_call: TRBJ2-7; cdr3_aa: CASSLDPSGRGEQYF; cdr3_nt: TGCGCCAGCAGCTTGGATCCTAGCGGGAGGGGCGAGCAGTACTTC
v_call: TRBV19; clone_size: NA; d_call: TRBD1; j_call: TRBJ2-1; cdr3_aa: CASSTPGQEYNEQFF; cdr3_nt: TGTGCCAGTAGTACCCCGGGACAGGAATACAATGAGCAGTTCTTC
v_call: TRBV30; clone_size: NA; d_call: TRBD2; j_call: TRBJ2-7; cdr3_aa: CAWSAGGTSRSYEQYF; cdr3_nt: TGTGCCTGGAGTGCGGGGGGGACTAGCAGATCCTACGAGCAGTACTTC
v_call: TRBV28; clone_size: NA; d_call: TRBD2; j_call: TRBJ2-3; cdr3_aa: CASSLYSGRIADTQYF; cdr3_nt: TGTGCCAGCAGTTTATATAGCGGGAGAATTGCAGATACGCAGTATTTT
v_call: TRBV10-3; clone_size: few; d_call: NA; j_call: TRBJ2-7; cdr3_aa: CAISEKRRPREQYF; cdr3_nt: TGTGCCATCAGTGAGAAGAGGCGACCCCGCGAGCAGTACTTC
v_call: TRBV7-9; clone_size: NA; d_call: NA; j_call: TRBJ2-1; cdr3_aa: CASSFSTNEQFF; cdr3_nt: TGTGCCAGCAGCTTTTCTACGAATGAGCAGTTCTTC
v_call: TRBV3-1/TRBV3-2; clone_size: NA; d_call: TRBD1; j_call: TRBJ1-4; cdr3_aa: CASRGQGAGEKLFF; cdr3_nt: TGTGCCAGCAGGGGACAGGGGGCGGGCGAAAAACTGTTTTTT
v_call: TRBV30; clone_size: NA; d_call: NA; j_call: TRBJ2-7; cdr3_aa: CAWISSLAPEQYF; cdr3_nt: TGTGCCTGGATATCGTCGCTAGCTCCCGAGCAGTACTTC
v_call: TRBV16; clone_size: NA; d_call: NA; j_call: TRBJ1-2; cdr3_aa: CASSRSPGEGYGYTF; cdr3_nt: TGTGCCAGCAGCCGATCTCCAGGGGAAGGCTATGGCTACACCTTC
v_call: TRBV28; clone_size: few; d_call: NA; j_call: TRBJ2-2; cdr3_aa: CASSLEAGTGELFF; cdr3_nt: TGTGCCAGCAGTTTAGAGGCGGGGACCGGGGAGCTGTTTTTT